The T cell receptor (beta chain) under discussion was sequenced for a study of shared clonotypes between healthy human individuals (dated by TCRdb to 2019 to 2021). Regarding the research as a whole: The cohort comprised two women and three men aged 18 to 49 years. For each donor, CD4 naive and CD4 memory were each run on three plates, CD8 naive on two plates, and CD8 memory on one plate. The study deeply sequenced blood TCR repertoires of about five healthy adults to estimate repertoire size and the extent of clonotype sharing between individuals. To increase sequencing depth and limit assay-specific biases, different laboratories used diverse techniques to prepare libraries and sequence TCR repertoires. Between about 0.9 and 9 billion PBMCs per donor were obtained by leukapheresis.

The paper's findings and limits, for the study overall: Estimated clonotype richness was generally larger for naive than for memory subsets. Only blood was sampled, and tissue TCR repertoires likely differ from those in blood. Even with the large sequencing depth, rarefaction of the sorted-subset datasets indicated that sequencing was incomplete. Compared with non-shared clonotypes, the clonotypes found in all four sorted-subset donors had higher generation probabilities. The small number of donors limited the genetic and exposure-history diversity represented. Sharing across four donors was observed for around 5% of naive CD4, under 4% of naive CD8, 2% to 2.5% of memory CD4, and 0.4% of memory CD8 clonotypes. Pairwise subsampling led to the expectation that sequencing depth would affect the degree of clonotype sharing among donors.

With regard to this clone: Which antigen it targets is not known. The sample holds no much larger clone one base away, and base qualities are not on file.

Using the deep immunoSEQ assay, TCR CDR3 regions were amplified from genomic DNA by multiplex PCR. Genomic DNA extracted from each cell subset was distributed evenly over all wells of several immunoSEQ 96-well plates, and each plate served as one replicate. For sorted subsets, each replicate PCR was loaded with roughly 200 ng genomic DNA, equivalent to 32,000 or so T cell genomes. The purified libraries were quantified using a Qubit 3.0 fluorometer, sized with a Bioanalyzer 2100, and then quantified again using the KAPA Library Quantification kit. Each immunoSEQ 96-well plate was sequenced on its own single-read 150-cycle Illumina NextSeq 550 flow cell. The paper's data handling went like this. Because the immunoSEQ output held only junctional sequences and lacked quality scores, the filtering could not match the filtering applied to full-length reads. Sequences were annotated with PyIR, a Python wrapper for IgBLAST v1.9, using IMGT germline references to assign V/J genes and CDR3. Reads were filtered out if the reads had weak V/J assignments (E-value above 1e-6), no CDR3, stop codons, out-of-frame junctions, or ambiguous translated residues. A V3J clonotype was defined by an identical inferred V gene, J gene, and CDR3 amino acid sequence. The percentage overlap between two repertoires was calculated by dividing the number of shared unique clonotypes by the size of the smaller repertoire. Richness of each repertoire was evaluated using RTK rarefaction, the Chao1 estimator, and Recon v2.1 estimates of unobserved clonotypes. Generation probabilities for all TCRbeta clonotypes obtained by the gDNA method from a handful of donors were computed using OLGA. Drawn from immuneACCESS, this table holds only the in-frame rearrangements with V and J called that TCRdb kept. Clones are partly lost; checked studies trace under half to an unresolved V gene and leave the rest unexplained. V and J calls and clone size are given by that table; D and trimming were obtained from the DNA. Within this sample are some 1,400,000 clones, with roughly 96% of them counted one time only. The top ten clonotypes cover 1% to 1.5% of the sample.

Healthy HIV-negative adults with no recently reported acute infections or vaccinations were included as donors. Every donor was a Caucasian adult residing in Nashville, Tennessee, USA. CD4+ T cells were enriched by magnetic negative selection; naive cells were then positively selected on CD45RA, and the negative fraction formed the memory subset. After blood collection by leukapheresis, PBMCs were isolated using Ficoll-Histopaque density gradient centrifugation and then cryopreserved in the vapor phase of liquid nitrogen. Analytical flow cytometry was used to check the purity and quantity of each magnetically sorted T cell population. From each sorted fraction, genomic DNA was isolated and quantified by UV absorbance on a Nanodrop 2000c. Ends trimmed: V by 3 bases, J by 1 base; bases unmatched to a gene: 10. From the cysteine up to the phenylalanine, the CDR3 has a length of 19 residues. Just CDR3 DNA is preserved here, 57 bases in frame from base 1. In the germline V gene, CDR1 corresponds to SGHVS and CDR2 to FQNEAQ.

This chain joins TRBV7-8 to TRBJ2-3; 13 bases in the middle match TRBD2. This clonotype was sampled from a man aged 30 to 39 in good health. Input material: naive CD4+ T cells sorted from blood. Explained via the paper, the cell subset or site label denotes: CD45RA+ positively selected. The DNA reads as follows: TGTGCCAGCAGCTTCCGGACTAGCGGGAGTCGCGGGGGCACAGATACGCAGTATTTT. The translation is CASSFRTSGSRGGTDTQYF.